The entry that follows covers one T cell receptor (beta chain) sequence. The sample originates from a study of Ad26.COV2.S vaccination and SARS-CoV-2 variants. V was cut by 2 bases and J by 6 bases, with 15 bases left in between. CDR3 length equals 15 residues. Germline CDR1 is SGHTA and CDR2 is FQGTGA. Repertoires were generated with immunoSEQ multiplex PCR, while TCRdb's copy carries only in-frame clones and drops some. The profile shows 380,000 or so clones, about four fifths of them singletons. Specified treatment: some 20 received Ad26.COV2.S at low or high dose, single or two shots; several received placebo; per-sample allocation not given. Sampling was performed 63 days after the first vaccine or placebo injection.

This receptor was taken from a person aged 18-65 years who received the Ad26.COV2.S COVID-19 vaccine or a placebo. The V and J genes are TRBV7-3 and TRBJ2-3; tentative D call: TRBD2 (6 bases). Specimen: peripheral blood, collected in a trial of Ad26.COV2.S vaccine versus placebo. The CDR3 region is CASSLLNRGMDTQYF. CDR3 sequence (DNA): TGTGCCAGCAGCTTACTCAACCGGGGGATGGATACGCAGTATTTT.